One sample yielded the 29 T cell receptor beta chains listed below, sequenced in a study of cytomegalovirus exposure and HLA in healthy donors. The repertoire was sequenced with immunoSEQ multiplex PCR; TCRdb's copy has only in-frame clones and lacks some. The sample has about 180,000 clones, around nine tenths seen once. Sequenced: PBMCs. The source of these receptors is a man aged 18 to 30 in good health and CMV-seropositive.

This sequence joins TRBV18 and TRBJ2-7; 7 bases fit TRBD1. The CDR3 is made up of 15 amino acids. Germline values: CDR1 KGHSH, CDR2 LQKENI. Trimming removed 2 bases from V and 2 bases from J; junction bases left unmatched: 6. In DNA form, the CDR3 reads TGTGCCAGCTCACCAGGGGGACAGAACGCCTACGAGCAGTACTTC. The encoded protein is CASSPGGQNAYEQYF.

The chain couples TRBV19 to TRBJ1-6; D is uncertain. CDR3 length: 19 amino acids. Deletions cut 9 bases from V and 0 bases from J, with 24 bases between. Germline-derived CDR1 and CDR2 are LNHDA and SQIVND (reference sequence). The CDR3, as DNA: TGTGCCAGCCCCCCCTTGACCCAGGCGAATAGCTCCTATAATTCACCCCTCCACTTT. It specifies CASPPLTQANSSYNSPLHF.

This sequence joins TRBV5-1 and TRBJ2-2, with TRBD1 matching over 8 bases. The CDR3 runs 17 residues. Per germline, CDR1 SGHRS and CDR2 YFSETQ. V gave up 4 bases and J gave up 2 bases; unmatched junction bases: 10. As DNA, the CDR3 is TGCGCCAGCAGCCCATACCAGGGACAGGCTAACACCGGGGAGCTGTTTTTT. Amino acids: CASSPYQGQANTGELFF.

This clone was detected only a few times. The chain combines TRBV23-1 with TRBJ1-2; 8 nucleotides agree with TRBD1. TRBV23-1 is noted as an ORF with a role that remains uncertain. CDR3 length: 17 residues. V shed 0 bases, J shed 2 bases, and the junction held 8 bases outside the gene matches. CDR3 nucleotides: TGCGCCAGCAGTCAATCCACAGGGGGAAGTGGCAACTATGGCTACACCTTC. The encoded protein is CASSQSTGGSGNYGYTF.

The gene calls are TRBV19 and TRBJ2-7; D is possibly TRBD1 (5 bases). Trimming took off 2 bases at V and 1 base at J, with 12 bases between the two ends. This CDR3 comprises 15 residues. The germline V gene has CDR1 LNHDA and CDR2 SQIVND (reference sequence). The CDR3 DNA reads as TGTGCCAGTAGTATAAGCTCCGACAGTTCCTACGAGCAGTACTTC. Protein sequence: CASSISSDSSYEQYF.

The chain combines TRBV27 with TRBJ2-7; 8 bases are a match to TRBD1. This CDR3 has 16 residues. CDR1 and CDR2 (germline): MNHEY, SMNVEV (reference sequence). The V gene end was trimmed by 4 bases and the J gene end by 0 bases; junction bases not matched to a gene: 8. The CDR3 DNA is TGTGCCAGCAGTTCCCGGTGGGACAGGAGCTCCTACGAGCAGTACTTC. It specifies CASSSRWDRSSYEQYF.

This chain connects TRBV5-5 to TRBJ1-2, with a tentative D call TRBD1 (5 bases). The CDR3 has 14 amino acids. V was cut by 0 bases and J by 2 bases, with 8 bases left in between. CDR1 is SGHKS, CDR2 YYEKEE, per germline (reference sequence). For the CDR3, the DNA is TGTGCCAGCAGCTTGGGGCGGGGGAACTATGGCTACACCTTC. Its protein product is CASSLGRGNYGYTF.

The V and J genes are TRBV6-5 and TRBJ1-2; 8 nucleotides agree with TRBD1. J lost 0 bases, V lost 6 bases, and 3 bases had no gene match. The length of the CDR3 is 14 residues. CDR1 MNHEY and CDR2 SVGAGI come from the germline V gene. CDR3 loop: CASRGTGSNYGYTF. The CDR3 region has the DNA TGTGCCAGCAGGGGGACAGGTTCTAACTATGGCTACACCTTC.

The rearrangement uses TRBV5-1 and TRBJ1-1; possibly TRBD1 for D (6 bases). Between the trimmed V and J ends, which lost 0 bases and 0 bases, there was a span of 6 bases. Germline CDR1 reads SGHRS; CDR2 reads YFSETQ. The length of the CDR3 is 14 residues. The CDR3 loop reads CASSLEGVNTEAFF. The CDR3 DNA reads TGCGCCAGCAGCTTGGAGGGGGTGAACACTGAAGCTTTCTTT.

This chain joins TRBV15 and TRBJ2-1; 9 nucleotides agree with TRBD2. Trimming at V came to 4 bases and at J to 6 bases, leaving 7 bases not matched to a gene. The CDR3 runs to 15 residues. Per the germline V gene, CDR1 is LNHNV and CDR2 is YYDKDF (reference sequence). The CDR3 DNA is TGTGCCACCAGCATGGGGCGGGGGGGCCTCAATGAGCAGTTCTTC. Translation: CATSMGRGGLNEQFF.

This rearrangement joins TRBV4-3 to TRBJ1-2, with D tentatively TRBD1 (5 bases). The CDR3 runs to 16 residues. From germline, CDR1 is LGHNA and CDR2 YSLEER. Between the trimmed V and J ends, which lost 0 bases and 8 bases, there was a span of 19 bases. CDR3 residues: CASSQDMDGRARGYTF. As DNA, the CDR3 is TGCGCCAGCAGCCAAGACATGGATGGCAGGGCCAGGGGCTACACCTTC.

The J gene is TRBJ2-2, the V gene TRBV7-2, with 7 bases that match TRBD2. CDR3 length: 17 residues. Germline V lookup: CDR1 SGHTA, CDR2 FQGNSA. V shed 5 bases, J shed 2 bases, and the junction held 11 bases outside the gene matches. The CDR3 region has the DNA TGTGCCAGCAGCCGGGGCGGGGTAGCGGGTAACACCGGGGAGCTGTTTTTT. This encodes CASSRGGVAGNTGELFF.

The rearrangement uses TRBV4-3 and TRBJ2-7; D not certain. V shed 0 bases and J shed 0 bases, with 6 bases lying between them. Germline V lookup: CDR1 LGHNA, CDR2 YSLEER. This CDR3 has 14 amino acids. The CDR3 region is CASSQDYGSYEQYF. The CDR3 coding sequence is TGCGCCAGCAGCCAAGATTACGGCTCCTACGAGCAGTACTTC.

The chain carries TRBV14 and TRBJ1-2; D gene uncertain. The CDR3 has 12 residues. Germline V gene lookup returns CDR1 SGHDN and CDR2 FVKESK. V lost 8 bases to trimming and J lost 0 bases, with 7 bases between them. The CDR3 loop is CASADANYGYTF. The CDR3 coding sequence is TGTGCCAGCGCGGATGCTAACTATGGCTACACCTTC.

The J gene is TRBJ2-1, the V gene TRBV13; TRBD2 matches at 8 bases. V lost 4 bases, J lost 7 bases, and 9 bases stayed unmatched. This CDR3 is 15 amino acids long. Germline loops: CDR1 PRHDT, CDR2 FYEKMQ (reference sequence). CDR3 coding DNA: TGTGCCAGCAGCTCGGCCGGGGGGGCTGATAATGAGCAGTTCTTC. Amino acid sequence: CASSSAGGADNEQFF.

The genes are TRBV30 and TRBJ2-1; D is ambiguous. Germline V gene sequence: CDR1 GTSNPN, CDR2 SVGIG (reference sequence). This CDR3 is 14 amino acids long. The germline V and J ends were trimmed by 2 bases and 7 bases, with 15 bases remaining between them. CDR3 in amino acids: CAWSLPYTENEQFF. CDR3 bases: TGTGCCTGGAGTCTACCCTATACTGAGAATGAGCAGTTCTTC.

The chain joins TRBV5-5 to TRBJ2-7; the match to TRBD1 covers 9 bases. CDR1 and CDR2 from the germline V gene are SGHKS and YYEKEE (reference sequence). This CDR3 contains 15 residues. Trimming removed 0 bases from V and 3 bases from J; junction bases left unmatched: 4. CDR3 bases: TGTGCCAGCAGCTTGGCGGGACAGGGTTACTACGAGCAGTACTTC. Its protein product is CASSLAGQGYYEQYF.

In this sample, this clone turned up a few times. The chain joins TRBV18 to TRBJ2-7; TRBD1 matches at 8 bases. The length of the CDR3 is 14 residues. Germline CDR1 and CDR2: KGHSH and LQKENI. Trimming at V came to 10 bases and at J to 6 bases, leaving 14 bases not matched to a gene. The CDR3 here is CATSTGQGDGEQYF. The CDR3 region has the DNA TGTGCCACCTCCACCGGACAGGGAGACGGCGAGCAGTACTTC.

The V call is TRBV9, the J call TRBJ1-3; D not resolved. The CDR3 totals 14 residues. The V gene's germline CDR1 is SGDLS and CDR2 YYNGEE. Trimming removed 3 bases from V and 4 bases from J, with 11 bases in between. In nucleotides, the CDR3 is TGTGCCAGCAGCGAGCCCCCCTACGGAAACACCATATATTTT. Translation: CASSEPPYGNTIYF.

V is TRBV7-8 and J is TRBJ2-1; D not resolved. The V gene lost 1 base and the J gene lost 0 bases, with 4 bases spanning the gap. CDR1 SGHVS and CDR2 FQNEAQ come from the germline V gene. The CDR3 loop spans 14 amino acids. CDR3 DNA sequence: TGTGCCAGCAGCTTAGGGAGCTCCTACAATGAGCAGTTCTTC. Its translation is CASSLGSSYNEQFF.

CDR3 protein: CASSQDTGTSTDNEQFF. CDR3 nucleotide sequence: TGCGCCAGCAGCCAAGATACGGGGACTAGCACAGACAATGAGCAGTTCTTC. The V and J genes are TRBV4-3 and TRBJ2-1; TRBD2 aligns across 9 bases. Germline CDR1 and CDR2: LGHNA and YSLEER. This CDR3 is built from 17 residues. The V gene end was trimmed by 0 bases and the J gene end by 5 bases; junction bases not matched to a gene: 8.

This chain uses TRBV7-9 with TRBJ1-5; D is perhaps TRBD1 (6 bases). The CDR3 runs 14 residues. Germline CDR1 reads SEHNR; CDR2 reads FQNEAQ (reference sequence). V lost 3 bases and J lost 4, with 10 bases in between. The CDR3 DNA follows: TGTGCCAGCAGCTTCGGGACATCGAATCAGCCCCAGCATTTT. Its translation: CASSFGTSNQPQHF.

The chain employs TRBV5-1 and TRBJ1-2; no clear D. Germline V gives CDR1 SGHRS, CDR2 YFSETQ. Trimming took 0 bases from V and 1 from J, leaving 7 bases between them. This CDR3 contains 14 residues. CDR3 protein: CASSLGLGNYGYTF. As DNA, the CDR3 is TGCGCCAGCAGCTTGGGACTGGGTAACTATGGCTACACCTTC.

The genes are TRBV5-1 and TRBJ2-5, with 10 bases that match TRBD2. Germline CDR1 SGHRS, CDR2 YFSETQ. This CDR3 spans 14 amino acids. V lost 3 bases, J lost 5 bases, and 4 bases stayed unmatched. The CDR3: CASSSSGSIETQYF. The CDR3 DNA reads as TGCGCCAGCAGCTCTAGCGGGAGTATTGAGACCCAGTACTTC.

The chain has TRBV7-9 and TRBJ2-1; TRBD1 is a possible D gene (6 bases). This CDR3 is 14 amino acids long. The germline V and J ends were trimmed by 9 bases and 0 bases, with 12 bases remaining between them. Germline CDR1 SEHNR, CDR2 FQNEAQ (reference sequence). The CDR3 DNA reads as TGTGCCAGGCCTGGACAGAGCTCCTACAATGAGCAGTTCTTC. As protein: CARPGQSSYNEQFF.

As to this clone: The identical CDR3 is also encoded by other nucleotide sequences in the sample. The chain uses TRBV11-1 and TRBJ1-2; a weak D match, TRBD1 (5 bases). The CDR3 covers 13 residues. V was pared by 1 base and J by 3 bases, with 6 bases between. Per germline, CDR1 SGHAT and CDR2 FQDESV (reference sequence). The CDR3 region is CASSLGGDYGYTF. CDR3 in DNA: TGTGCCAGCAGCTTAGGGGGGGACTATGGCTACACCTTC.

The genes are TRBV7-3 and TRBJ2-7; 11 bases line up with TRBD2. With V trimmed by 5 bases and J by 7 bases, 10 bases remained unmatched. Germline CDR1 and CDR2: SGHTA and FQGTGA. This CDR3 contains 15 residues. The CDR3 reads CASSPGTSGGEEQYF. DNA for the CDR3: TGTGCCAGCAGCCCCGGGACTAGCGGCGGGGAGGAGCAGTACTTC.

The V and J genes are TRBV18 and TRBJ2-7; D gene ambiguous. Trimming took off 1 base at V and 2 bases at J, with 9 bases between the two ends. The germline gives CDR1 KGHSH, CDR2 LQKENI. CDR3 size: 14 residues. The CDR3 coding sequence is TGTGCCAGCTCACCACTCAACAGTCCCTACGAGCAGTACTTC. This sequence encodes CASSPLNSPYEQYF. The full variable domain, in which reference TRBV18 and TRBJ2-7 provide the parts outside the CDR3, is NAGVMQNPRHLVRRRGQEARLRCSPMKGHSHVYWYRQLPEEGLKFMVYLQKENIIDESGMPKERFSAEFPKEGPSILRIQQVVRGDSAAYFCASSPLNSPYEQYFGPGTRLTVT.

This chain links TRBV27 with TRBJ2-2; possible D gene TRBD1, 8 bases. The V end lost 5 bases, the J end lost 5 bases, and 27 bases lay between the germline ends. The CDR3 has 19 amino acids. CDR1 is MNHEY and CDR2 is SMNVEV in the germline V gene (reference sequence). CDR3 in amino acids: CASSRDRIPGGGDTGELFF. CDR3 DNA: TGTGCCAGCAGTCGGGACAGGATCCCTGGGGGAGGGGATACCGGGGAGCTGTTTTTT.